Listed below are T cell receptor beta chains from one sample, sequenced in a study of T cells in Graves' hyperthyroidism and ophthalmopathy. In TCRdb, the multiplex PCR reads were re-called with MiXCR into one record per CDR3 protein. This table holds approximately 600,000 distinct CDR3 sequences, around 21% found once. Sequencing used blood. The receptors were sampled from a man aged 25 to 45 with Graves' ophthalmopathy. CDR3s leave out the opening cysteine and the closing phenylalanine or tryptophan.

V	J	CDR3
TRBV2	TRBJ2-7	ASRGDTLYEQY
TRBV5-1	TRBJ2-3	ASSLSASGTSTDTQY
TRBV28	TRBJ2-7	ASSLFGRAYEQY
TRBV20-1	TRBJ2-3	SASARFPSTDTQY
TRBV20-1	TRBJ2-7	SALQGEQY
TRBV11-2	TRBJ2-3	ASSPGTSGADTQY
TRBV28	TRBJ2-2	ASSYREGAGGELF
TRBV6-9	TRBJ1-6	ASSYPGLNSPLH
TRBV19	TRBJ2-5	ASSLRLAGETGETQY
TRBV4-1	TRBJ2-7	ASSQKLAGEQDEQY
TRBV7-3	TRBJ1-3	ASTSDSSGNTIY
TRBV14	TRBJ1-2	ASSQAGGDYGYT
TRBV6-2/TRBV6-3	TRBJ2-7	ASSYGTASYEQY
TRBV28	TRBJ2-1	ASSPTSGPFNEQF
TRBV7-2	TRBJ1-5	ASSSAGTDSNQPQH
TRBV2	TRBJ1-2	ASSDVGTGADWGYT
TRBV5-4	TRBJ2-1	ASTRWGSYNEQF
TRBV18	TRBJ2-7	ASSPSGIVGEQC
TRBV7-9	TRBJ2-5	GSSMTAPQETQY
TRBV29-1	TRBJ2-5	SVARGGETQY
TRBV6-1	TRBJ2-4	ASSQNRAKNIQY
TRBV7-9	TRBJ2-3	ASSPKGSGAPDTQY
TRBV12-3/TRBV12-4	TRBJ1-5	ASSPGQGRGREPQH
TRBV7-9	TRBJ2-6	ASSFSGGWANVLT
TRBV6-2/TRBV6-3	TRBJ2-7	ASSYSSGAAGYEQY
TRBV12-3/TRBV12-4	TRBJ2-2	ASTEAGGTGELF